These T cell receptor beta chains were read from a single sample in a study of blood T cell repertoires in COVID-19. Libraries were prepared by immunoSEQ multiplex PCR; TCRdb keeps only in-frame clonotypes and omits some of them. Among 140,000 to 150,000 clones listed, around 83% were seen once. The sequencing sample was made of peripheral blood. The receptors here all came from a man aged 55-75 years with active or convalescent COVID-19. The CDR3 runs from the conserved cysteine through the conserved F or W. A D gene is named only where the DNA matches it firmly. Size is omitted from some rows. Given values are once, few, many or a class for expanded clones.

CDR3	DNA	V	length	size	D	J
CASSHAGGRNTEAFF	TGTGCCAGCAGCCACGCAGGGGGCCGCAACACTGAAGCTTTCTTT	TRBV11-3	15	.	TRBD1	TRBJ1-1
CASSFRGQRETYTEEAFF	TGTGCCAGCAGTTTCCGCGGACAGCGAGAAACCTATACCGAGGAAGCTTTCTTT	TRBV27	18	.	.	TRBJ1-1
CASSTATGLRGDTQYF	TGTGCCAGCAGCACGGCTACGGGACTAAGGGGAGATACGCAGTATTTT	TRBV7-2	16	.	TRBD2	TRBJ2-3
CASSFRSRTDFTYEQYF	TGTGCCAGCAGCTTTCGGTCGCGGACAGACTTCACCTACGAGCAGTACTTC	TRBV13	17	once	.	TRBJ2-7
CASSLWLAGAGELFF	TGTGCCAGCAGTTTGTGGCTAGCGGGTGCCGGGGAGCTGTTTTTT	TRBV6-2/TRBV6-3	15	.	TRBD2	TRBJ2-2
CASSDRGPTEAFF	TGTGCCAGTAGCGACAGGGGGCCTACTGAAGCTTTCTTT	TRBV19	13	.	TRBD1	TRBJ1-1
CASSGREQGGELFF	TGTGCCAGTAGTGGCCGGGAGCAGGGCGGGGAGCTGTTTTTT	TRBV19	14	.	.	TRBJ2-2
CASSTGADGYTF	TGTGCCAGCAGCACAGGGGCGGATGGCTACACCTTC	TRBV5-6	12	.	TRBD1	TRBJ1-2
CASRASWTRGEQYF	TGTGCCAGCCGAGCAAGTTGGACGCGGGGTGAGCAGTACTTC	TRBV19	14	.	.	TRBJ2-7
CASSVEARGQYGYTF	TGTGCCAGCAGCGTAGAAGCCAGGGGGCAATATGGCTACACCTTC	TRBV9	15	.	TRBD1	TRBJ1-2
CASIEAGGRNYGYTF	TGTGCCAGTATAGAGGCAGGCGGGCGTAACTATGGCTACACCTTC	TRBV19	15	.	.	TRBJ1-2
CASSRAGPARTEAFF	TGTGCCAGCAGTAGGGCAGGGCCTGCTCGTACTGAAGCTTTCTTT	TRBV6-5	15	.	.	TRBJ1-1
CASSYSPSGSVDEQFF	TGTGCCAGCAGTTACTCCCCCAGCGGGAGTGTAGATGAGCAGTTCTTC	TRBV6-2/TRBV6-3	16	once	TRBD2	TRBJ2-1